These T cell receptor beta chains were read from a single sample in a study of T cells in Graves' hyperthyroidism and ophthalmopathy. TCRdb reprocessed the multiplex PCR reads with MiXCR, giving one entry per CDR3 protein. The sample lists over 500,000 distinct CDR3 sequences, roughly a sixth occurring once. Sequencing was done on a sample of blood. These receptors all stem from a young woman with Graves' ophthalmopathy. Each CDR3 is given with its conserved first and last residue. The D gene is left open where the match is weak. For some rows the clone size is stated as once, few or many, or as a class when expanded; others skip it.

d_gene	v_gene	len	j_gene	abundance	CDR3aa	CDR3nt
NA	TRBV7-3	13	TRBJ2-7	NA	CASSLAAGVEQYF	TGTGCCAGCAGCTTGGCGGCGGGCGTCGAGCAGTACTTC
NA	TRBV20-1	17	TRBJ2-1	few	CSAREQGRVGNYNEQFF	TGCAGTGCTAGAGAACAGGGTAGGGTAGGGAACTACAATGAGCAGTTCTTC
TRBD1	TRBV27	13	TRBJ1-1	NA	CASSPQGALWAFF	TGTGCCAGCAGCCCACAGGGGGCTTTGTGGGCTTTCTTT
TRBD2	TRBV2	17	TRBJ2-5	many	CASSVILAGALKETQYF	TGTGCCAGCAGTGTTATCCTAGCGGGGGCCCTTAAAGAGACCCAGTACTTC
TRBD1	TRBV9	14	TRBJ1-6	NA	CASSIQGGHSPLHF	TGTGCCAGCAGTATACAGGGGGGGCATTCACCCCTCCACTTT
TRBD2	TRBV7-3	16	TRBJ2-3	NA	CASSLGGRGDTDTQYF	TGTGCCAGCAGCTTAGGCGGGAGGGGTGACACAGATACGCAGTATTTT
NA	TRBV7-9	14	TRBJ1-1	NA	CASSLVGGNTGAFF	TGTGCCAGCAGCTTAGTTGGGGGGAACACTGGAGCTTTCTTT
TRBD2	TRBV6-2/TRBV6-3	20	TRBJ2-1	NA	CASSYSWGGLAGGSYNEQFF	TGTGCCAGCAGTTACTCGTGGGGGGGACTAGCGGGAGGCTCCTACAATGAGCAGTTCTTC
TRBD2	TRBV7-9	15	TRBJ2-7	many	CASSLVLAGDYEQYF	TGTGCCAGCAGCTTAGTGCTAGCGGGGGATTACGAGCAGTACTTC
TRBD2	TRBV13	15	TRBJ2-7	NA	CASSLGAGGPGGQYF	TGTGCCAGCAGCTTAGGTGCGGGGGGCCCAGGAGGGCAGTACTTC
TRBD1	TRBV12-3/TRBV12-4	11	TRBJ1-2	many	CASRRQGGYTF	TGTGCCAGCAGGAGACAGGGTGGCTACACCTTC